This T cell receptor (beta chain) was captured in a study of blood T cell repertoires in COVID-19. Study-level information: Donors in the United States, Italy and Spain gave samples during acute or convalescent COVID-19.

The CDR3 covers 15 residues. The ends were cut back, 0 bases at V and 6 bases at J, with 12 bases in the middle. CDR1 and CDR2 from the germline V gene are SGHTA and FQGNSA. Symptom resolution, clearance, or two negative PCRs marked the recovered donors of Cohort 3. Clones were sequenced by immunoSEQ multiplex PCR, and TCRdb holds only the in-frame ones, with some missing. The repertoire has around 150,000 clones, roughly 84% of them found once; the top ten carry roughly 13%. This chain joins TRBV7-2 and TRBJ1-5; no clear D gene. This clonotype was obtained from a woman aged 60-75 years who had recovered from COVID-19. The sample consisted of PBMCs or T cells enriched from blood (not recorded which). CDR3 region: CASSLAGFLGQPQHF. CDR3 in DNA: TGTGCCAGCAGCTTAGCCGGGTTTCTTGGTCAGCCCCAGCATTTT.